The entry below describes one T cell receptor beta chain. The protocol was immunoSEQ multiplex PCR, while the TCRdb copy is restricted to in-frame clones and leaves out a portion. The table records about 65,000 clones, around four fifths of them present only once. These data come from a study of blood T cell repertoires in COVID-19. Across the study: Acute and convalescent COVID-19 samples came from the United States, Italy and Spain. From T cells, B-cell-depleted T cells, or PBMCs came the material, which was cDNA or gDNA.

The ends were cut back, 5 bases at V and 5 bases at J, with 24 bases in the middle. The V gene's germline CDR1 is SGHVS and CDR2 FNYEAQ. This CDR3 comprises 17 residues. This TCR was sampled from a man older than 75 with acute or convalescent COVID-19. Sequencing was carried out using peripheral blood. This chain uses TRBV7-6 with TRBJ1-1; no clear D. The CDR3 DNA is TGTGCCAGCAGCCCGCAGGTACTCGGCGTTGAATCGACTGAAGCTTTCTTT. This encodes CASSPQVLGVESTEAFF.